These T cell receptor beta chains were read from a single sample in a study of CD8 T cells in Susac syndrome. In TCRdb, the immunoSEQ multiplex PCR reads were re-called with MiXCR into one record per CDR3 protein. Here the sample spans about 200,000 distinct CDR3 sequences, roughly nine tenths being singletons. The sample taken for sequencing was CD4+ T cells from PBMCs. Receptor source: a human donor with Susac syndrome. Both conserved end residues are part of each CDR3. A D gene is named only where the DNA matches it firmly. Some rows have no size entry. The others give once, few or many, or a class for an expanded clone.

D	size	V	J	CDR3	DNA
NA	NA	TRBV20-1	TRBJ2-7	CSARIQGSGEQYF	TGCAGTGCTAGAATACAGGGATCTGGCGAGCAGTACTTC
NA	once	TRBV30	TRBJ2-3	CAWSAVDTQYF	TGTGCCTGGTCTGCGGTAGATACGCAGTATTTT
NA	NA	TRBV20-1	TRBJ2-7	CSGGGQGAGEQYF	TGCAGTGGGGGGGGGCAGGGGGCTGGCGAGCAGTACTTC
TRBD2	NA	TRBV7-3	TRBJ2-3	CASSLSSGRASDTQYF	TGTGCCAGCAGCTTATCTAGCGGGAGGGCCTCCGATACGCAGTATTTT
NA	NA	TRBV12-3/TRBV12-4	TRBJ2-3	CASSREGNTQYF	TGTGCCAGCAGTAGAGAGGGAAATACGCAGTATTTT
TRBD1	NA	TRBV3-1	TRBJ2-2	CASSFNGQGTGELFF	TGTGCCAGCAGCTTTAACGGACAGGGCACCGGGGAGCTGTTTTTT
TRBD1	NA	TRBV27	TRBJ2-7	CASSPRTGPRTYEQYF	TGTGCCAGCAGTCCTCGGACAGGGCCCAGGACCTACGAGCAGTACTTC
TRBD1	NA	TRBV12-3/TRBV12-4	TRBJ1-1	CASSETGSRTEAFF	TGTGCCAGCAGTGAGACAGGGTCGCGCACTGAAGCTTTCTTT
NA	NA	TRBV7-9	TRBJ1-2	CASSLVKGLNYGYTF	TGTGCCAGCAGCTTGGTTAAAGGACTAAACTATGGCTACACCTTC
NA	NA	TRBV5-1	TRBJ2-7	CASSFDREGYEQYF	TGCGCCAGCAGCTTTGACAGAGAGGGGTACGAGCAGTACTTC
NA	NA	TRBV7-9	TRBJ2-7	CASSLVATLSYEQYF	TGTGCCAGCAGCTTAGTAGCGACACTCTCCTACGAGCAGTACTTC
NA	NA	TRBV29-1	TRBJ2-7	CSVVGQTYEQYF	TGCAGCGTTGTGGGTCAGACCTACGAGCAGTACTTC
NA	NA	TRBV20-1	TRBJ2-7	CSVGKLNSEQYF	TGCAGTGTGGGAAAATTAAACTCCGAGCAGTACTTC
NA	NA	TRBV12-3/TRBV12-4	TRBJ1-3	CASSAWLANTIYF	TGTGCCAGCAGTGCCTGGCTTGCAAACACCATATATTTT
NA	NA	TRBV19	TRBJ1-1	CASRTGTEAFF	TGTGCCAGTAGAACAGGGACTGAAGCTTTCTTT
TRBD1	NA	TRBV6-1	TRBJ2-7	CASTLTGGSYEQYF	TGTGCCAGCACCTTGACAGGGGGCTCCTACGAGCAGTACTTC
TRBD1	NA	TRBV5-1	TRBJ2-1	CASSLATDRGNEQFF	TGCGCCAGCAGCTTGGCCACCGACAGGGGCAATGAGCAGTTCTTC
NA	NA	TRBV18	TRBJ1-1	CASSPPGVGTEAFF	TGTGCCAGCTCACCACCAGGTGTTGGCACTGAAGCTTTCTTT
NA	NA	TRBV10-3	TRBJ1-1	CAISGQMNTEAFF	TGTGCCATCAGCGGACAAATGAACACTGAAGCTTTCTTT
NA	NA	TRBV6-5	TRBJ2-7	CASSYWLGTDYEQYF	TGTGCCAGCAGTTACTGGTTGGGAACGGACTACGAGCAGTACTTC
NA	NA	TRBV20-1	TRBJ2-7	CSVPLVGYEQYF	TGCAGTGTTCCCCTCGTGGGGTACGAGCAGTACTTC
TRBD2	NA	TRBV2	TRBJ2-2	CASTTSGSGTGELFF	TGTGCCAGCACGACTAGCGGGAGTGGCACCGGGGAGCTGTTTTTT